These 7 T cell receptor beta chains share one sample of origin, sequenced in a study of T-cell reconstitution after alpha-beta-depleted transplantation in children. As it was prepared, the TCRbeta library received unique molecular identifiers. TCRdb redid the calling of the PCR reads with MiXCR, one entry per CDR3 protein. The repertoire holds about 190,000 distinct CDR3 sequences, with 6% to 7% as singletons. Sample: PBMCs from the stem cell graft donor, taken from the stem cell graft. These receptors were obtained from a human donor who donated a stem cell graft to a child with Wiskott-Aldrich syndrome.

Many counts were recorded for this clonotype. The chain uses TRBV6-2 or TRBV6-3 and TRBJ2-1; D is possibly TRBD1 (6 bases). From germline, CDR1 is MNHEY and CDR2 SVGEGT. CDR3 length: 14 residues. V was clipped by 4 bases and J by 7 bases, with 14 bases between them. CDR3 DNA sequence: TGTGCCAGCAGTTCCGGGACACTGGTGAATGAGCAGTTCTTC. Translating it yields CASSSGTLVNEQFF.

This clonotype was seen at least ten times. The chain joins TRBV14 to TRBJ1-2; D remains ambiguous. Germline lookup yields CDR1 SGHDN and CDR2 FVKESK. V lost 1 base to trimming and J lost 3 bases, with 9 bases between them. This CDR3 has 14 residues. CDR3 coding DNA: TGTGCCAGCAGCCAAGGAAAGGCTTACTATGGCTACACCTTC. It codes for CASSQGKAYYGYTF. The full variable domain, rest sourced from reference TRBV14 and TRBJ1-2, is EAGVTQFPSHSVIEKGQTVTLRCDPISGHDNLYWYRRVMGKEIKFLLHFVKESKQDESGMPNNRFLAERTGGTYSTLKVQPAELEDSGVYFCASSQGKAYYGYTFGSGTRLTVV.

The chain combines TRBV5-1 with TRBJ2-1, with TRBD2 identical over 9 bases. The germline V gene has CDR1 SGHRS and CDR2 YFSETQ. The CDR3 runs to 16 residues. Trimming at V came to 3 bases and at J to 4 bases, leaving 8 bases not matched to a gene. The CDR3 is CASSSDPSGAYNEQFF. As DNA, the CDR3 is TGCGCCAGCAGCTCGGATCCTAGCGGGGCTTACAATGAGCAGTTCTTC.

This clonotype appeared many times. The chain uses TRBV3-1 and TRBJ2-7; 7 bases match TRBD1. The CDR3 runs 14 residues. CDR1 and CDR2 (germline): LGHDT, YNNKEL (reference sequence). V lost 4 bases, J lost 0 bases, and 3 bases stayed unmatched. The CDR3 coding sequence is TGTGCCAGCAGCCGGGACAGCGTCTCCTACGAGCAGTACTTC. It is translated as CASSRDSVSYEQYF.

Many counts were recorded for this clonotype. The CDR3 spells CASSSPGQNNEQYF. CDR3 nucleotides: TGTGCCAGCAGTTCTCCGGGACAGAACAACGAGCAGTACTTC. The chain joins TRBV28 to TRBJ2-7; 7 positions agree with TRBD1. Germline V gives CDR1 MDHEN, CDR2 SYDVKM. The CDR3 sequence is 14 residues long. With 4 bases clipped from V and 5 bases from J, the junction kept 8 bases outside the gene matches. The full variable domain, rest sourced from reference TRBV28 and TRBJ2-7, is DVKVTQSSRYLVKRTGEKVFLECVQDMDHENMFWYRQDPGLGLRLIYFSYDVKMKEKGDIPEGYSVSREKKERFSLILESASTNQTSMYLCASSSPGQNNEQYFGPGTRLTVT.

The chain uses TRBV11-1 and TRBJ2-7; TRBD2 might be the D (6 bases). Trimming pared 2 bases from V and 6 bases from J, leaving 11 bases between. Germline CDR1 SGHAT, CDR2 FQDESV (reference sequence). This CDR3 has 13 amino acids. The chain's CDR3 is CASSLIDGGEQYF. The CDR3 bases are TGTGCCAGCAGCTTAATCGACGGGGGCGAGCAGTACTTC.

Ten or more counts support this clonotype. The chain uses TRBV6-6 and TRBJ2-7; D is uncertain. From germline, CDR1 is MNHNY and CDR2 SVGAGI (reference sequence). This CDR3 spans 12 amino acids. Between the trimmed V and J ends, which lost 8 bases and 2 bases, there was a span of 10 bases. CDR3 loop: CASCQRPYEQYF. Here the CDR3 DNA reads TGTGCCAGCTGTCAGCGCCCCTACGAGCAGTACTTC.